The following is a T cell receptor beta chain sequence with its context. These data belong to a study of blood T cell repertoires in COVID-19. Study information: Samples representing acute and convalescent COVID-19 were sourced from the United States, Italy and Spain.

All enrollees were roughly 18 to 90 years old and from approximately 24 US areas. Repertoires were generated with immunoSEQ multiplex PCR, while TCRdb's copy carries only in-frame clones and drops some. Here the sample spans 450,000 to 600,000 clones, approximately 90% being singletons. Trimming shortened V by 5 bases and J by 2 bases, and 15 bases separated the two germline ends. The CDR3 contains 15 residues. The V gene's germline CDR1 is MDHEN and CDR2 SYDVKM. Sample: PBMCs or T cells enriched from blood (not recorded which). This sequence originates from a woman aged 18-29 years who had recovered from COVID-19. This chain links TRBV28 with TRBJ1-2, with unresolved D. In nucleotides, the CDR3 is TGTGCCAGCAGTCCAGGCGGCGGGCAGAACTATGGCTACACCTTC. Encoded protein: CASSPGGGQNYGYTF.